This T cell receptor (beta chain) was identified during a study of OX40 agonist ivuxolimab in advanced cancers. In the study overall: Ivuxolimab, an antibody that agonizes OX40 (CD134), was administered to the patients. The eligibility criteria allowed prior anti-PD-1, anti-PD-L1 or anti-CTLA-4 therapy, and approximately 42% had some. Each dose-escalation patient presented with hepatocellular carcinoma, melanoma, renal cell or head and neck cancer.

This CDR3 is built from 15 residues. With V trimmed by 5 bases and J by 8 bases, 14 bases remained unmatched. The V gene's germline CDR1 is SGHAT and CDR2 FQNNGV. Method: immunoSEQ multiplex PCR; TCRdb's copy keeps in-frame clones and lacks some. The table has approximately 60,000 clones, around 87% seen once. The sequences come from CD4+ or CD8+ T cells sorted from blood, collected in a trial of the OX40 agonist ivuxolimab. This receptor was taken from an adult with an advanced solid tumor such as melanoma, head and neck, liver or kidney cancer. This rearrangement joins TRBV11-2 to TRBJ1-2; TRBD1 matches at 7 bases. CDR3 DNA: TGTGCCAGCAGCCCCAGGGGGGATGAATTGGAGGGCTACACCTTC. Residues: CASSPRGDELEGYTF.